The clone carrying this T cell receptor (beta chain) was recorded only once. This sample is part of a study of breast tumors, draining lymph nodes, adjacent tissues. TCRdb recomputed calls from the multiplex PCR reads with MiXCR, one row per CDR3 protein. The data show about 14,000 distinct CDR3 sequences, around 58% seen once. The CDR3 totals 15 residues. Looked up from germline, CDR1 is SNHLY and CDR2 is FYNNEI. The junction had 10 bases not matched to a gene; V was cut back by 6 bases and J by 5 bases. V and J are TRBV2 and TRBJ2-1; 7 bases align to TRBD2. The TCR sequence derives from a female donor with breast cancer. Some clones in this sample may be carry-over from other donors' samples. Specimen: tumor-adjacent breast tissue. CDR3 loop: CASSLAGDFNNEQFF. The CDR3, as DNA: TGTGCCAGCAGCTTGGCGGGAGACTTCAACAATGAGCAGTTCTTC.